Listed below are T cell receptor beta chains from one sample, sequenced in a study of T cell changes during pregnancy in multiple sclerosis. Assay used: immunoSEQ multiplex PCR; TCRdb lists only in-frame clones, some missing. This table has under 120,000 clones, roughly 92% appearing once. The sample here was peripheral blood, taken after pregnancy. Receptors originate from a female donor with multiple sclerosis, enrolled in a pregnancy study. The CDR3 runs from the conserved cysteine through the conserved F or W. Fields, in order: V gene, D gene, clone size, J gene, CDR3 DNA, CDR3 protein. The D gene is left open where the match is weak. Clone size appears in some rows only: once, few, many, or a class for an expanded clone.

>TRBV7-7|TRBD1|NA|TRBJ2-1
TGTGCTAGCAGCTTAGGACAGGGAACCCACAATGAGCAGTTCTTC
CASSLGQGTHNEQFF
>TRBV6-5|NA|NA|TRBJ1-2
TGTGCCAGCAGTTACTCGTCCAGAATGGATGGCTACACCTTC
CASSYSSRMDGYTF
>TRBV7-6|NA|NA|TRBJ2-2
TGTGCCAGCAGCTTGAGCCGGGACAAGGGGACCGGGGAGCTGTTTTTT
CASSLSRDKGTGELFF
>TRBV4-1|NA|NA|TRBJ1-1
TGCGCCAGCAGCCAAGGGTGGCGCCGCCGACAAGAAGCTTTCTTT
CASSQGWRRRQEAFF
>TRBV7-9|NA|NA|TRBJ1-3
TGTGCCAGCAGCCTGATGGGTAGGAGGTCTGGAAACACCATATATTTT
CASSLMGRRSGNTIYF
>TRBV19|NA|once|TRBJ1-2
TGTGCCAGTAATTCGGACAGTAACTATGGCTACACCTTC
CASNSDSNYGYTF
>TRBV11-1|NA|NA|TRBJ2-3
TGTGCCAGCAGCTTAGATAGGGGGATCACAGATACGCAGTATTTT
CASSLDRGITDTQYF
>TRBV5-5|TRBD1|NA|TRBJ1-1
TGTGCCAGCAGCTCCGGCCCGGGACAGGGGGCCTCTGAAGCTTTCTTT
CASSSGPGQGASEAFF
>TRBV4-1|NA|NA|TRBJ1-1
TGCGCCAGCAGCCAAGAGGGGGCGAACACTGAAGCTTTCTTT
CASSQEGANTEAFF
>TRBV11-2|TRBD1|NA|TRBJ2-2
TGTGCCAGCAGCGGACCCCGGGACAGCATACCCACCGGGGAGCTGTTTTTT
CASSGPRDSIPTGELFF
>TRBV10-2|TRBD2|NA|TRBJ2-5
TGCGCCAGCAGTGAGACCCGGGAGGGGGTGTTCCAGTACTTC
CASSETREGVFQYF
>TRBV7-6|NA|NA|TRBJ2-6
TGTGCCAGCAGCTTACAGTCCCACTCTGGGGCCAACGTCCTGACTTTC
CASSLQSHSGANVLTF
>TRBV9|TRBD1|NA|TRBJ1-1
TGTGCCAGCAGCGTCGCCGGGACAGGGGAGGAAGCTTTCTTT
CASSVAGTGEEAFF
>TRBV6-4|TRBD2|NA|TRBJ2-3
TGTGCCAGCAGTTCCCAGGCTAGCGGGGGAAGAGATACGCAGTATTTT
CASSSQASGGRDTQYF